This entry features one T cell receptor beta chain sequence. The CDR3 totals 15 residues. V lost 0 bases to trimming and J lost 0 bases, with 5 bases between them. From germline, CDR1 is SGHTA and CDR2 FQGNSA. This entry comes from a study of blood T cell repertoires in COVID-19. Turning to the study itself: PBMCs, B-cell-depleted T cells, or T cells provided the cDNA or gDNA that made up the material.

Measured with immunoSEQ multiplex PCR; TCRdb has only the in-frame clones, and not every one. Here the sample spans 180,000 or so clones, approximately 84% being singletons. This receptor was identified in a human donor with acute or convalescent COVID-19. The donor label of this sample is uncertain. The chain carries TRBV7-2 and TRBJ2-2; D gene ambiguous. The sample consisted of peripheral blood. CDR3 nucleotide sequence: TGTGCCAGCAGCTTAGCTAGCACGAACACCGGGGAGCTGTTTTTT. Protein: CASSLASTNTGELFF. Complete variable domain (other parts from reference TRBV7-2 and TRBJ2-2): GAGVSQSPSNKVTEKGKDVELRCDPISGHTALYWYRQSLGQGLEFLIYFQGNSAPDKSGLPSDRFSAERTGGSVSTLTIQRTQQEDSAVYLCASSLASTNTGELFFGEGSRLTVL.